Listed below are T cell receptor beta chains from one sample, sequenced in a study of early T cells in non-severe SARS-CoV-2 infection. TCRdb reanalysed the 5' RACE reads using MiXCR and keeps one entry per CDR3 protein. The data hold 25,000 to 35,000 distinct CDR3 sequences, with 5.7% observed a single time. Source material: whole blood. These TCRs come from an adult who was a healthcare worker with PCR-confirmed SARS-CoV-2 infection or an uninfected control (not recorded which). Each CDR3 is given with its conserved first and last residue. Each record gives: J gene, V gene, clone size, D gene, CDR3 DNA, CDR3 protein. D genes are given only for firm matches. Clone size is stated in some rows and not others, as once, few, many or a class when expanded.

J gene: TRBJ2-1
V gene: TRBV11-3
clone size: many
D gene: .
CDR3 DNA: TGTGCCAGCAGCTTAGAGGGGGCGCAGAATGAGCAGTTCTTC
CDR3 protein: CASSLEGAQNEQFF

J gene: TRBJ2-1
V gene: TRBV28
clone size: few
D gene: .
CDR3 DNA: TGTGCCAGCATGGGGGGCCCCTACTACAATGAGCAGTTCTTC
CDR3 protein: CASMGGPYYNEQFF

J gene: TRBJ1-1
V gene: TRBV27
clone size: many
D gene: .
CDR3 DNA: TGTGCCAGCAGCAGGGGACGGTTGAACACTGAAGCTTTCTTT
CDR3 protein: CASSRGRLNTEAFF

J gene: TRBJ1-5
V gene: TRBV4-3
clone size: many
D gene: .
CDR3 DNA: TGCGCCAGCAGCCAAGATTGGTCTCAGCCCCAGCATTTT
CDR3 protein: CASSQDWSQPQHF

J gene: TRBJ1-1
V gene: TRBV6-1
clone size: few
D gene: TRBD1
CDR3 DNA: TGTGCCAGCAGTGGTTGGACAGGGAACACTGAAGCTTTCTTT
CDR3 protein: CASSGWTGNTEAFF

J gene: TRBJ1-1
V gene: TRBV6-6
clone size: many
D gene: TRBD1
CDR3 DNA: TGTGCCAGCAGATACACAGGGGACACTGAAGCTTTCTTT
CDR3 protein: CASRYTGDTEAFF

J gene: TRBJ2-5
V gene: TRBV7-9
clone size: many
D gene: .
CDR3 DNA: TGTGCCAGCAGCACAGTATACGAGACCCAGTACTTC
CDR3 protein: CASSTVYETQYF

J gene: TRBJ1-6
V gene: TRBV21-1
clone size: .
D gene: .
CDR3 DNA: TGTGCCAGCAGCAAAAGGTCCGGGTTTCATGGTTCACCCCTCCACTTT
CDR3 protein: CASSKRSGFHGSPLHF

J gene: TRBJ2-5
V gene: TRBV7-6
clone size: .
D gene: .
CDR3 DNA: TGTGCCAGCAGCTTACGAGTCCAAGAGACCCAGTACTTC
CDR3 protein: CASSLRVQETQYF

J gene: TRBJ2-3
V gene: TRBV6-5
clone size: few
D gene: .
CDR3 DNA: TGTGCCAGCAGTGGCCACCCGCGGATTACAAGCACAGATACGCAGTATTTT
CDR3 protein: CASSGHPRITSTDTQYF

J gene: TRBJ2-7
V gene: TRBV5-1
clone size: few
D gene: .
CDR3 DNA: TGCGCCAGCAGCTTGGCAGGGACACCCAACTACGAGCAGTACTTC
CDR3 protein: CASSLAGTPNYEQYF

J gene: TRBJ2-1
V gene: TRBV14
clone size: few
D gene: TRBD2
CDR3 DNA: TGTGCCAGCAGCCAGCATAGCGGGGCCTACAATGAGCAGTTCTTC
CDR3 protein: CASSQHSGAYNEQFF

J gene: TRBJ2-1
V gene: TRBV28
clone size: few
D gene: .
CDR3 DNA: TGTGCCAGCACGCGGGGAGATGAGCAGTTCTTC
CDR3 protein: CASTRGDEQFF

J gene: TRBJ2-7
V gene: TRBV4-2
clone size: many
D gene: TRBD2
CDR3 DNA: TGTGCCAGCAGCCACCTTACCGCGGGGGGCCCCTACGAGCAGTACTTC
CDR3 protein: CASSHLTAGGPYEQYF

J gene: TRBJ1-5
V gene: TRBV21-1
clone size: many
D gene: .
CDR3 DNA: TGTGCCAGCAGCAAAGTAAGGAGGGCATATCAGCCCCAGCATTTT
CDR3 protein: CASSKVRRAYQPQHF

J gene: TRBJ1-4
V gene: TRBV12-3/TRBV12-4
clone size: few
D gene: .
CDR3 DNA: TGTGCCAGCAGTGCTTCAGGGATACTGGGAAAACTGTTTTTT
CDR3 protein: CASSASGILGKLFF

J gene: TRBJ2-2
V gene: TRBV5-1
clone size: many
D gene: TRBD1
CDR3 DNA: TGCGCCAGCAGCTTGACGACAGGGGCGAACACCGGGGAGCTGTTTTTT
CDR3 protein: CASSLTTGANTGELFF

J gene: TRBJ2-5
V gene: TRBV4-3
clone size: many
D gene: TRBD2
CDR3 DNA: TGCGCCAGCAGCCAAATGGCGGGGGGGCGAGAGACCCAGTACTTC
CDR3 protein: CASSQMAGGRETQYF

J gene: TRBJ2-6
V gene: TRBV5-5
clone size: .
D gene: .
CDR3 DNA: TGTGCCAGCAGCTTGACAGGGGCGGGATCCTCTGGGGCCAACGTCCTGACTTTC
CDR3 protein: CASSLTGAGSSGANVLTF

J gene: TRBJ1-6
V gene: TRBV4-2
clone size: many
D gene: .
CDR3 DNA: TGTGCCAGCAGCCAAGGGTCCCGGATGAAAAATTCACCCCTCCACTTT
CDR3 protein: CASSQGSRMKNSPLHF

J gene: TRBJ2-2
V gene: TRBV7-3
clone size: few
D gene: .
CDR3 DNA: TGTGCCAGCAGCTTAAGGAGCAGGGAAAGTGCCGGGGAGCTGTTTTTT
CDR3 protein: CASSLRSRESAGELFF

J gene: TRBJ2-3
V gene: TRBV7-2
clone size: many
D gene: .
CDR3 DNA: TGTGCCAGCAGCTTAGCGTTCAGGGGGAGGAGGACAGATACGCAGTATTTT
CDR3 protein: CASSLAFRGRRTDTQYF

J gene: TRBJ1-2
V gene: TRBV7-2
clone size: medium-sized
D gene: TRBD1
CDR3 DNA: TGTGCCAGCAGCCCGACAGGGATACGTGGCTACACCTTC
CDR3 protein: CASSPTGIRGYTF

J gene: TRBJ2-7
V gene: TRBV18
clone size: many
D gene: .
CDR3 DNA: TGTGCCAGCTCACCACCGGATTCCTACGAGCAGTACTTC
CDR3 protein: CASSPPDSYEQYF

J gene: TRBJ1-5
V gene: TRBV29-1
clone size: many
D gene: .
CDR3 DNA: TGCAGCGTACGACAGCCTAATCAGCCCCAGCATTTT
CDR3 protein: CSVRQPNQPQHF

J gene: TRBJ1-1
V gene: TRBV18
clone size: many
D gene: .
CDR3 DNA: TGTGCCAGCTCACCACGGACACAGAACACTGAAGCTTTCTTT
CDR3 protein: CASSPRTQNTEAFF

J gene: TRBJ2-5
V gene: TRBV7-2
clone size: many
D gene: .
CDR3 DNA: TGTGCCAGCAGCTTAAGGTCCCTCGGGGAGACCCAGTACTTC
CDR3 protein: CASSLRSLGETQYF

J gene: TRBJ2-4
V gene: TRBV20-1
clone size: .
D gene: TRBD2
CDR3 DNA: TGCAGTGCTTGGAGTGGGACTAGCGGAAACATTCAGTACTTC
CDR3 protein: CSAWSGTSGNIQYF

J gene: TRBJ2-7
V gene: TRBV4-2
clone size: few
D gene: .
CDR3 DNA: TGTGCCAGCAGCATTTTAGCAGGGGAGTACGAGCAGTACTTC
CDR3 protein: CASSILAGEYEQYF

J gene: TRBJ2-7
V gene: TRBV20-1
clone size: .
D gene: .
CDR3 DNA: TGCAGTGCTGGAGGATTAGCCACCGAGCAGTACTTC
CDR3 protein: CSAGGLATEQYF

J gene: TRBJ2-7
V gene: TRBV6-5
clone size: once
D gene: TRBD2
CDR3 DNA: TGTGCCAGCAGTCTCCTCGCGGGGGGCTTTTGGGAGCAGTACTTC
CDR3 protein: CASSLLAGGFWEQYF

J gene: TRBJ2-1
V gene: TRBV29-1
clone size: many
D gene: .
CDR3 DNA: TGCAGCGCCTTCAGGGGAGGCGGCAATGAGCAGTTCTTC
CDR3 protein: CSAFRGGGNEQFF

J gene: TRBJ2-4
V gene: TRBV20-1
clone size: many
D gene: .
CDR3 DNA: TGCAGTGCTAGTGTGGGAAATCTCAAAAACATTCAGTACTTC
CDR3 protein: CSASVGNLKNIQYF

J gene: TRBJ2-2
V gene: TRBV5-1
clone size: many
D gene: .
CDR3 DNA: TGCGCCACTACGGAGGGCACCGGGGAGCTGTTTTTT
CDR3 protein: CATTEGTGELFF

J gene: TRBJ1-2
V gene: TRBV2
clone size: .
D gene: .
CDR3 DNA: TGTGCCAGCATGGAGGGAGGACGGTCTCTGGGCTACACCTTC
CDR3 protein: CASMEGGRSLGYTF

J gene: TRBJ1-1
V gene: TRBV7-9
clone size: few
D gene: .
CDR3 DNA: TGTGCCAGCAGCTCTAGCGGCGGCACTGAAGCTTTCTTT
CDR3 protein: CASSSSGGTEAFF

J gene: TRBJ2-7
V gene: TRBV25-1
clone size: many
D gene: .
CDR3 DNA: TGTGCCAGCAGTACCCAGACAGGATCCTACGAGCAGTACTTC
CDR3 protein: CASSTQTGSYEQYF

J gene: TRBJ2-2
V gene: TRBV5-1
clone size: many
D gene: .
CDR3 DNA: TGCGCCAGCAGCTTGGGACTAGCGAACACCGGGGAGCTGTTTTTT
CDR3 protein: CASSLGLANTGELFF

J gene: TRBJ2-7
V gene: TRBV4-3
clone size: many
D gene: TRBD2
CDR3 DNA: TGCGCCAGCAGCCGCGGGGGGCGGGACGAGCAGTACTTC
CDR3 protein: CASSRGGRDEQYF

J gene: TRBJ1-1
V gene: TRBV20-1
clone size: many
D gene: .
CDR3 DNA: TGCAGTGCTAGGGGGCAGTACACTGAAGCTTTCTTT
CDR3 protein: CSARGQYTEAFF

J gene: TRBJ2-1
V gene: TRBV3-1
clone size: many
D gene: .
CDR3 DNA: TGTGCCAGCAGCCAACTCGGGAGCTCCTACAATGAGCAGTTCTTC
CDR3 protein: CASSQLGSSYNEQFF

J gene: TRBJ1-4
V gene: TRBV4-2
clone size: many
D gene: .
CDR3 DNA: TGTGCCAGCAGCCAACCCCTCGAAAAACTGTTTTTT
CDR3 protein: CASSQPLEKLFF

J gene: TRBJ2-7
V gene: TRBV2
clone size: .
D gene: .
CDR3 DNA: TGTGCCAGCAGTGAAAGGCAGAGGAGAGATCCTGAAACCCACGAGCAGTACTTC
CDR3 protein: CASSERQRRDPETHEQYF

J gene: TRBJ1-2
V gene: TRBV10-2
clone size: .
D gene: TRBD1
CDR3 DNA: TGCGCCAGCAGTCCCGGGACAGGGTTTTTCGATCATGGCTACACCTTC
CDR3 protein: CASSPGTGFFDHGYTF

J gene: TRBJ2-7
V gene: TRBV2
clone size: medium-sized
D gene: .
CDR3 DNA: TGTGCCAGCAGTAGTGAAGGGTACGAGCAGTACTTC
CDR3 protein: CASSSEGYEQYF

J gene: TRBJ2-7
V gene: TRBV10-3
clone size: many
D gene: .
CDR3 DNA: TGTGCCATCAGTGAGGGGGGGTGGTCATACGAGCAGTACTTC
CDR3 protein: CAISEGGWSYEQYF

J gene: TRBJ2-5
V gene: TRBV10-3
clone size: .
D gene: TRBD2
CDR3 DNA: TGTGCCATCAGTGAGGGGCGGGAGGAGACCCAGTACTTC
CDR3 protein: CAISEGREETQYF

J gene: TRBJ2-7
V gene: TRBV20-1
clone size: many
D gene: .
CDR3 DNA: TGCAGTGCTAGACAGTCGCGGGTCAACTACGAGCAGTACTTC
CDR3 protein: CSARQSRVNYEQYF

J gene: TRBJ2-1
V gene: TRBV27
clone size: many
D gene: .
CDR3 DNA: TGTGCCAGCAGTGCCGACGTTGGATACAATGAGCAGTTCTTC
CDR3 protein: CASSADVGYNEQFF

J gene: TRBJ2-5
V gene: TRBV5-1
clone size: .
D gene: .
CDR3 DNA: TGCGCCAGCAGCTTGCAAGAGACCCAGTACTTC
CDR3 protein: CASSLQETQYF

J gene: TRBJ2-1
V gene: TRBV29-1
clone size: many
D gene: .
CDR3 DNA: TGCAGCGTTGAAGATGCGGGTGAGCAGTTCTTC
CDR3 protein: CSVEDAGEQFF

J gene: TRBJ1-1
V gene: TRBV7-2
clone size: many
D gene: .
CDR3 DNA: TGTGCCAGCAGCGGATACAGGGCCGTGAACACTGAAGCTTTCTTT
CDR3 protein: CASSGYRAVNTEAFF

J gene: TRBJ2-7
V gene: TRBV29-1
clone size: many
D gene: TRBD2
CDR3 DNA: TGCAGCGTTGAAGATCGGAAACTGGGGGGGAACTACGAGCAGTACTTC
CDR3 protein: CSVEDRKLGGNYEQYF

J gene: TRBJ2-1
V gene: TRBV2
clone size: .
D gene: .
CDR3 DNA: TGTGCCGGAAGGGGGGACAGCCTTAATGAGCAGTTCTTC
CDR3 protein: CAGRGDSLNEQFF

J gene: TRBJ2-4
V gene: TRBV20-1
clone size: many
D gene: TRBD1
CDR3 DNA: TGCAGTGCCTTTCGCGCTGACAGGGACAAAAACATTCAGTACTTC
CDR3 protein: CSAFRADRDKNIQYF

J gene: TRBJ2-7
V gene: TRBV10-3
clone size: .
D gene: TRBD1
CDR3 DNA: TGTGCCATCAGTGGGGACAGGGACTACGAGCAGTACTTC
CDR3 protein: CAISGDRDYEQYF

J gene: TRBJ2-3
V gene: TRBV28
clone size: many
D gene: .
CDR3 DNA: TGTGCCAGCAGTTTATTTGCCGGCCTGGGAGATACGCAGTATTTT
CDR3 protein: CASSLFAGLGDTQYF

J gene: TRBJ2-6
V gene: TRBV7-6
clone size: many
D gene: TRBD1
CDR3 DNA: TGTGCCAGCAGCTTATTCGGGACAGGAGGCTCTGGGGCCAACGTCCTGACTTTC
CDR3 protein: CASSLFGTGGSGANVLTF